Presented here are 5 T cell receptor beta chains from one specimen sequenced in a study of cytomegalovirus exposure and HLA in healthy donors. Amplification used 60 Vbeta primers and 13 Jbeta primers. Assay used: immunoSEQ multiplex PCR; TCRdb lists only in-frame clones, some missing. Found here are 200,000 to 250,000 clones, over 60% of them singletons; the top ten hold roughly 0.6%. Sequenced: PBMCs. The receptors derive from a man aged 18-30 years in good health and CMV-seronegative.

V and J are TRBV5-4 and TRBJ2-7; 8 bases agree with TRBD1. The CDR3 is 15 amino acids. The junction had 6 bases not matched to a gene; V was cut back by 4 bases and J by 0 bases. From germline, CDR1 is SGHNT and CDR2 YYREEE (reference sequence). The CDR3 region is CASSQGAPDSYEQYF. DNA of the CDR3: TGTGCCAGCAGCCAGGGGGCCCCGGACTCCTACGAGCAGTACTTC.

The genes are TRBV2 and TRBJ2-2; maybe TRBD2 (6 bases). The CDR3 loop spans 15 amino acids. Per the germline V gene, CDR1 is SNHLY and CDR2 is FYNNEI. V gave up 8 bases and J gave up 4 bases, with 17 bases separating them. This CDR3 is CASGFVGGSTGELFF. In nucleotides, the CDR3 is TGTGCCAGCGGCTTTGTGGGAGGAAGCACCGGGGAGCTGTTTTTT.

Details on this clone: An end of the junction differs from the germline gene, which may be a read error. The J gene is TRBJ2-7, the V gene TRBV7-9, with TRBD1 matching over 9 bases. Germline CDR1 is SEHNR and CDR2 is FQNEAQ (reference sequence). The CDR3 length is 16 residues. DNA of the CDR3: TGTTCCAGCAGCTTCGGGACAGGGCGAGCTTTTTACGAGCAGTACTTC. Translation gives CSSSFGTGRAFYEQYF.

To note about this clone: The junction does not match germline at one end; this may be a read error. V and J are TRBV7-9 and TRBJ2-5, with 7 nucleotides matching TRBD2. The CDR3 sequence is 13 residues long. Germline V gene data show CDR1 as SEHNR and CDR2 as FQNEAQ (reference sequence). The CDR3 DNA follows: TGTTCCAGCACCTGGGCGGGAGAAGAGACCCAGTACTTC. Amino acids: CSSTWAGEETQYF.

The chain recombines TRBV5-1 with TRBJ2-3; D is unclear. CDR1 SGHRS and CDR2 YFSETQ come from the germline V gene. CDR3 length: 14 amino acids. V was cut by 3 bases and J by 3 bases, with 11 bases left in between. In DNA, the CDR3 is TGCGCCAGCAGCTCCCGAGGCAGTACAGATACGCAGTATTTT. Its protein product is CASSSRGSTDTQYF.